These T cell receptor beta chains were read from a single sample in a study of molecular identifiers for immune sequencing clone quantification. TCRdb recomputed calls from the PCR reads with MiXCR, one row per CDR3 protein. The sample contains approximately 500,000 distinct CDR3 sequences, 20% to 25% of which appear only once. The sample comprised naive CD8+ T cells from blood, with Jurkat cell RNA spiked in. The receptors were gathered from a human donor in good health. Some libraries in this study had Jurkat cell RNA spiked in. CDR3s include the opening cysteine and the closing phenylalanine or tryptophan. Fields, in order: D gene, J gene, V gene, clone size, CDR3 DNA, CDR3 protein. D genes are given only for firm matches. Size tells how often a clone was seen (once, few, many) or the class of an expanded clone, and some rows leave it out.

D: TRBD2; J: TRBJ2-3; V: TRBV29-1; size: many; DNA: TGCAGCGTTGACGGGACTAGCGGGAGGATCACAGATACGCAGTATTTT; CDR3: CSVDGTSGRITDTQYF
D: NA; J: TRBJ2-2; V: TRBV21-1; size: NA; DNA: TGTGCCAGCAGCCACGTAGGGGACAGGGACACCGGGGAGCTGTTTTTT; CDR3: CASSHVGDRDTGELFF
D: TRBD2; J: TRBJ2-1; V: TRBV7-9; size: once; DNA: TGTGCCAGCAGCTTAGTAGTAGCGGGGGTCGACAATGAGCGGTTCTTC; CDR3: CASSLVVAGVDNERFF
D: NA; J: TRBJ2-4; V: TRBV28; size: many; DNA: TGTGCCAGCAGTCATGGACTAGCCAAAAACATTCAGTACTTC; CDR3: CASSHGLAKNIQYF
D: NA; J: TRBJ2-7; V: TRBV6-2/TRBV6-3; size: many; DNA: TGTGCCAGCAGTCTATGGGGGGTCGACGAGCAGTACTTC; CDR3: CASSLWGVDEQYF
D: TRBD1; J: TRBJ1-1; V: TRBV29-1; size: few; DNA: TGCAGCGTAAGGACAGGAACGAACACTGAAGCTTTCTTT; CDR3: CSVRTGTNTEAFF
D: TRBD2; J: TRBJ2-7; V: TRBV7-2; size: many; DNA: TGTGCCAGCAGCATTAGCGGGACCGCCTACGAGCAGTACTTC; CDR3: CASSISGTAYEQYF
D: TRBD1; J: TRBJ2-5; V: TRBV7-8; size: NA; DNA: TGTGCCAGCAGCCGGAAGCGACAGGGTATGGGGGAGACCCAGTACTTC; CDR3: CASSRKRQGMGETQYF
D: NA; J: TRBJ2-7; V: TRBV12-3/TRBV12-4; size: few; DNA: TGTGCCAGCAGACCGAGGACTGCGAGCTCCTACGAGCAGTACTTC; CDR3: CASRPRTASSYEQYF
D: NA; J: TRBJ2-2; V: TRBV6-5; size: few; DNA: TGTGCCAGCAGTTACAGCTTGGCGAACACCGGGGAGCTGTTTTTT; CDR3: CASSYSLANTGELFF
D: TRBD2; J: TRBJ2-7; V: TRBV7-9; size: NA; DNA: TGTGCCAGCAGCTTAGGGACTAGCGGGATTTTCGAGCAGTACTTC; CDR3: CASSLGTSGIFEQYF
D: NA; J: TRBJ2-4; V: TRBV7-8; size: many; DNA: TGTGCCAGCAGCTTAGATCCCCCTCTAGCCAAAAACATTCAGTACTTC; CDR3: CASSLDPPLAKNIQYF
D: TRBD2; J: TRBJ2-3; V: TRBV20-1; size: NA; DNA: TGCAGTGCTAACCCCTTCGGGCTAGCGGGGGCCGGATATACGCAGTATTTT; CDR3: CSANPFGLAGAGYTQYF
D: TRBD2; J: TRBJ2-3; V: TRBV20-1; size: many; DNA: TGCAGTGCTAGAGATACCCGACTAGCCACTTTTGCAGATACGCAGTATTTT; CDR3: CSARDTRLATFADTQYF
D: NA; J: TRBJ1-6; V: TRBV7-6; size: NA; DNA: TGTGCCAGCAGTCCTAGTGGCCACTTTCATAATTCACCCCTCCACTTT; CDR3: CASSPSGHFHNSPLHF
D: TRBD1; J: TRBJ2-7; V: TRBV25-1; size: NA; DNA: TGTGCCAGCATCCCTAGTGGGGACAGCCCCTACGAGCGGTACTTC; CDR3: CASIPSGDSPYERYF
D: TRBD1; J: TRBJ1-3; V: TRBV3-1; size: many; DNA: TGTGCCAGCAGGGGGACAGATGGAAACACCATATATTTT; CDR3: CASRGTDGNTIYF
D: NA; J: TRBJ1-1; V: TRBV6-2/TRBV6-3; size: many; DNA: TGTGCCAGCAGTTCTCGGGGCCCCACTCGAGTCGACACTGAAGCTTTCTTT; CDR3: CASSSRGPTRVDTEAFF
D: NA; J: TRBJ1-2; V: TRBV24-1; size: NA; DNA: TGTGCCACCAGTGATTCAACCTATGGCTACACCTTC; CDR3: CATSDSTYGYTF
D: NA; J: TRBJ1-3; V: TRBV19; size: NA; DNA: TGTGCCAGTAGTATTATGCCCCGAAACACCATATATTTT; CDR3: CASSIMPRNTIYF
D: NA; J: TRBJ2-7; V: TRBV14; size: NA; DNA: TGTGCCGGCAGCCAAGATCTTGGGCGTCTTAGGGACGAGCAGTACTTC; CDR3: CAGSQDLGRLRDEQYF
D: NA; J: TRBJ1-5; V: TRBV5-4; size: many; DNA: TGTGCCAGCAGCTCCGGGCCGACGGGCAATCAGCCCCAGCATTTT; CDR3: CASSSGPTGNQPQHF
D: TRBD2; J: TRBJ2-3; V: TRBV4-3; size: many; DNA: TGCGCCAGCAGCCAGACTCGGACTAGCGGGGTCACAGATACGCAGTATTTT; CDR3: CASSQTRTSGVTDTQYF
D: TRBD2; J: TRBJ2-5; V: TRBV11-2; size: NA; DNA: TGTGCCAGCAGAGGGACTAGCGGGTTACGAGAGACCCAGTACTTC; CDR3: CASRGTSGLRETQYF
D: TRBD2; J: TRBJ2-3; V: TRBV7-6; size: many; DNA: TGTGCCAGCAGCTTAGGGGCTAGCGGGAGTATGACAGATACGCAGTATTTT; CDR3: CASSLGASGSMTDTQYF
D: TRBD1; J: TRBJ1-5; V: TRBV5-6; size: NA; DNA: TGTGCCAGCAGCTTGGCGACAGGGGAAGGTAGTCAGCCCCAGCATTTT; CDR3: CASSLATGEGSQPQHF
D: NA; J: TRBJ1-1; V: TRBV5-4; size: many; DNA: TGTGCCAGCAGCTGGGGACGGGTGAACACTGAAGCTTTCTTT; CDR3: CASSWGRVNTEAFF
D: TRBD1; J: TRBJ1-4; V: TRBV13; size: many; DNA: TGTGCCAGCAGCGGACAGGGGGCCCTTAATGAAAAACTGTTTTTT; CDR3: CASSGQGALNEKLFF
D: NA; J: TRBJ2-3; V: TRBV11-2; size: many; DNA: TGTGCCAGCAGCTTAATCATCGTCAGCACAGATACGCAGTATTTT; CDR3: CASSLIIVSTDTQYF
D: NA; J: TRBJ2-3; V: TRBV20-1; size: many; DNA: TGCAGTGCTGCAAAGGACTTTACAGATACGCAGTATTTT; CDR3: CSAAKDFTDTQYF
D: NA; J: TRBJ2-7; V: TRBV27; size: NA; DNA: TGTGCCAGCAATTGGCGGGCCTCGGCCTACGAGCAGTACTTC; CDR3: CASNWRASAYEQYF
D: NA; J: TRBJ2-5; V: TRBV29-1; size: many; DNA: TGCAGCGTTGAAGACTGGGCCCGGGGACAAGAGACCCAGTACTTC; CDR3: CSVEDWARGQETQYF
D: TRBD2; J: TRBJ2-3; V: TRBV24-1; size: NA; DNA: TGTGCCACCAGGGGACTAGCGGGAGACGAGGGCACAGATACGCAGTATTTT; CDR3: CATRGLAGDEGTDTQYF
D: TRBD1; J: TRBJ2-3; V: TRBV12-3/TRBV12-4; size: few; DNA: TGTGCCAGCAACGAAGACAGGGGAAGAACAGATACGCAGTATTTT; CDR3: CASNEDRGRTDTQYF
D: NA; J: TRBJ1-1; V: TRBV9; size: many; DNA: TGTGCCAGCAGCCCCGTAGTATGGGGAGAAGCTTTCTTT; CDR3: CASSPVVWGEAFF
D: TRBD2; J: TRBJ2-3; V: TRBV20-1; size: many; DNA: TGCAGTGCTCCGGGGGCGGGGGGGCTGGGTACGCAGTATTTT; CDR3: CSAPGAGGLGTQYF
D: NA; J: TRBJ2-1; V: TRBV19; size: NA; DNA: TGTGCCAGTAGTATCGGCCTAGCGAAAGATGAGCAGTTCTTC; CDR3: CASSIGLAKDEQFF
D: TRBD2; J: TRBJ2-3; V: TRBV5-4; size: many; DNA: TGTGCCAGCAGCCCGGAGGGACTAGCGGGAGTTGGCACAGATACGCAGTATTTT; CDR3: CASSPEGLAGVGTDTQYF
D: NA; J: TRBJ2-7; V: TRBV5-1; size: few; DNA: TGCGCCAGCAGCTTGAATAAGTACGAGCAGTACTTC; CDR3: CASSLNKYEQYF
D: TRBD1; J: TRBJ2-7; V: TRBV27; size: many; DNA: TGTGCCAGCAGTTTCGAGGGGGCCTCCTACGAGCAGTACTTC; CDR3: CASSFEGASYEQYF
D: NA; J: TRBJ2-2; V: TRBV7-8; size: NA; DNA: TGTGCCAGCAGCTTAGCGCGAGACAGAACGAACACCGGGGAGCTGTTTTTT; CDR3: CASSLARDRTNTGELFF
D: TRBD1; J: TRBJ2-1; V: TRBV6-5; size: many; DNA: TGTGCCAGCAGTTACTCGAAGGGGGCTGCTGAGCAGTTCTTC; CDR3: CASSYSKGAAEQFF